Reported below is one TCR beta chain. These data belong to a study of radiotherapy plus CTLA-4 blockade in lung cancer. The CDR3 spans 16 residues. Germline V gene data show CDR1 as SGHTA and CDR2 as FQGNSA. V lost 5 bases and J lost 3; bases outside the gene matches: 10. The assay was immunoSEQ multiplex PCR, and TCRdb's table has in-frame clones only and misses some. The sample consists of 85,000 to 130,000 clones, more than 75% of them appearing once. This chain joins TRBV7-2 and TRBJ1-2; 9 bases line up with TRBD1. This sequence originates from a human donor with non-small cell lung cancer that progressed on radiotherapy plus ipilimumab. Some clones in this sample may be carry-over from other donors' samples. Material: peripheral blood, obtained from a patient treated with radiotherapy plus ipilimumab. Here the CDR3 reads CASSIWGTGIDYGYTF. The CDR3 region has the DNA TGTGCCAGCAGCATATGGGGGACAGGGATTGACTATGGCTACACCTTC.